This T cell receptor beta chain was observed in a study of monozygotic twins with cystic fibrosis (dated by TCRdb to about 2021). In terms of the full investigation: Around 3.3 micrograms of fragmented DNA went through around 14 PCR cycles to produce barcoded libraries. To assess genetic influence on V and J gene usage, the study compared TCR beta repertoires within and across 16 monozygotic twin pairs with cystic fibrosis. On the day of blood sampling, twins were ranked among over a thousand cohort participants for weight-for-height and for FEVPerc (FEV1 disease centile). Data for three of the twin pairs had been reported previously in another context. Made up mostly of children and adolescents, the cohort included ten female and six male twin pairs ranging in age from roughly 2.0 to 40 years, with a median of around 9 years.

General study outcomes and caveats: In 13 of 16 pairs, V gene usage most closely resembled the co-twin's, and the same held for J usage in 8 of 16 pairs, a pattern suggesting genetic constraints. Only a small cohort was studied, and no association of shared CDR3 numbers with age, concordance or disease severity was found. Significantly higher nucleotide-identical clonotype sharing was observed within monozygotic CF twin pairs than between unrelated CF individuals (P = 0.000026, Mann-Whitney). Simpson clonality tended to be low (median roughly 0.01), which suggests a naive-dominated repertoire, although clonality was higher in the most severely affected patients.

Including cysteine and phenylalanine, the CDR3 has 15 amino acids. The sequence is cut down to CDR3 DNA, 45 bases in frame from base 1. Sequences SGHDT (CDR1) and YYEEEE (CDR2) are obtained from the germline V gene. Compared with germline, V lacks 5 bases and J lacks 2 bases; bases without a gene match: 6. The twin pairs came from the European Cystic Fibrosis Twin and Sibling Study Cohort, a cohort that recruited patients from 170 or so CF clinics across 14 European countries. Zygosity and CFTR genotype were verified in-house, and zygosity was tested by multiplex PCR of nine short tandem repeat loci. Peripheral blood was sampled from each twin, with clinical parameters recorded on the day of blood sampling. Genomic DNA was isolated from peripheral blood cells with phenol/chloroform and kept in TE buffer at 4 degrees C. This clone turned up a few times. This clone's antigen is unknown. No much larger clone exists at a distance of one base, and base qualities are not known.

TCR beta CDR3 regions were amplified by multiplex PCR with the immunoSEQ immune profiling system according to the manufacturer's instructions. An Illumina NextSeq system was used to carry out the sequencing. Regarding the original processing steps: Sequence data were processed on the immunoSEQ Analyzer platform, and clonality was calculated as the square root of Simpson's index of productive rearrangements. Similarity in V and J usage was quantified by Jensen-Shannon distance, and CDR3 generation probabilities were calculated with OLGA. Shared CDR3 sequences were searched against the immuneACCESS database (August 2020) and VDJdb (December 2020). The immuneACCESS repertoire file appears here via TCRdb, limited to in-frame rearrangements. These files lack a portion of the clones; in checked studies, under half of the deficit traces to unresolved V genes, and the cause of the others is not known. D and trimming come from the DNA, and the V and J calls and clone size come from that table. The sample includes 8,000 to 10,000 clones, with around 93% observed a single time. Together, the top ten hold roughly 5.6% of the sample.

The chain is encoded by TRBV5-6 joined to TRBJ1-2; 10 middle bases align to TRBD1. The sequencing input was blood. This clonotype was sampled from a boy younger than 10 with cystic fibrosis. The CDR3 reads CASRPRDRGNYGYTF. The bases are TGTGCCAGCAGACCCCGGGACAGGGGAAACTATGGCTACACCTTC.